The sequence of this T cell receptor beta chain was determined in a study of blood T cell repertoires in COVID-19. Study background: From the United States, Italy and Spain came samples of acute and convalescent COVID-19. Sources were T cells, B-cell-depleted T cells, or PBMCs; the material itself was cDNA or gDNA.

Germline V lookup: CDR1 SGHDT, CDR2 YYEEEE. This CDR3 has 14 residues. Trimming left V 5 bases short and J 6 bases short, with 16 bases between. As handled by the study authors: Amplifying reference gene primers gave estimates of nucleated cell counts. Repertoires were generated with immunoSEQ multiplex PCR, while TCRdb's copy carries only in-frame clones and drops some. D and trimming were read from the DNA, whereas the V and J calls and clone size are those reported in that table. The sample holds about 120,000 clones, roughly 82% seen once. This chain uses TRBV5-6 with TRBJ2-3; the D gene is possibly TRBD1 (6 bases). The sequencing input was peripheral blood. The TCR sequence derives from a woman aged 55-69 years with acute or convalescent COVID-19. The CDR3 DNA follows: TGTGCCAGCAGGGGGGCCTCCCGCGGGGATACGCAGTATTTT. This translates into CASRGASRGDTQYF.